This T cell receptor (beta chain) was observed in a study of cytomegalovirus exposure and HLA in healthy donors. Study-wide findings and caveats: An ancestry cluster, one associated with Asian ancestry, reportedly showed fewer N-insertions than the approximately 650-donor mean in a later analysis. With later analysis, a missense DCLRE1C variant became linked to TCR beta V- and J-gene trimming. TRBV6-2, TRBV6-3 and some other V segments were excluded as indistinguishable.

A word on this clone: The antigen remains unidentified.

The PCR used 60 Vbeta and 13 Jbeta primers. Generated by immunoSEQ multiplex PCR, the TCRdb table keeps only in-frame clones and is missing some. This sample has under 150,000 clones; around nine tenths occur once, and the top ten carry approximately 4.7%. The germline CDR1 and CDR2 sequences are SEHNR and FQNEAQ (reference sequence). The CDR3 consists of 12 residues. Trimming took off 7 bases at V and 5 bases at J, with 11 bases between the two ends. The sequence derives from a woman in her twenties or thirties in good health and CMV-seronegative. Material for sequencing was PBMCs. The V gene is TRBV7-9, the J gene TRBJ2-5; D uncertain. The CDR3, as DNA: TGTGCCAGCACCCCATTTGTTGAGACCCAGTACTTC. Encoded protein: CASTPFVETQYF.